Shown below are 4 T cell receptor beta chains from a single sample sequenced in a study of control samples from healthy donors and cancer patients. Produced via immunoSEQ multiplex PCR; TCRdb's table is partial and in-frame only. The sample yields 250,000 to 300,000 clones, almost 85% seen once. The sample consisted of PBMCs. These receptors all stem from an older woman with lung cancer.

The rearrangement joins TRBV18 to TRBJ1-1; 7 bases match TRBD1. This CDR3 comprises 14 residues. J gave up 0 bases and V 5 bases, and 3 bases lay outside the gene matches. The germline CDR1 and CDR2 sequences are KGHSH and LQKENI. The DNA of the CDR3 is TGTGCCAGCTCAAGGGACAGTGTGAACACTGAAGCTTTCTTT. This gives the protein CASSRDSVNTEAFF.

This clone was seen more than once but under ten times. The chain combines TRBV12-3 or TRBV12-4 with TRBJ2-3; D gene uncertain. CDR3 size: 12 residues. Trimming left V 7 bases short and J 5 bases short, with 10 bases between. The CDR3 DNA sequence: TGTGCCAGCAAGTCAGAAGGAGATACGCAGTATTTT. It specifies CASKSEGDTQYF.

The chain couples TRBV6-1 to TRBJ2-4; D is ambiguous. Deletions cut 3 bases from V and 4 bases from J, with 7 bases between. This CDR3 region has 13 residues. Germline lookup yields CDR1 MNHNS and CDR2 SASEGT. The CDR3 DNA reads TGTGCCAGCAGTGAGAGTCAGAAAAACATTCAGTACTTC. Amino acids: CASSESQKNIQYF.

The rearrangement links TRBV4-1 to TRBJ1-4, with D uncertain. Trimming shortened V by 3 bases and J by 4 bases, and 9 bases separated the two germline ends. Germline V gives CDR1 MGHRA, CDR2 YSYEKL. The CDR3 sequence is 14 residues long. CDR3 DNA: TGCGCCAGCAGCCAGCCTTACTATAATGAAAAACTGTTTTTT. Protein product: CASSQPYYNEKLFF.